The rows below give T cell receptor beta chains drawn from one sample of a study of cytomegalovirus exposure and HLA in healthy donors. Using immunoSEQ multiplex PCR, the repertoire was profiled, and TCRdb retains in-frame clones only, with some absent. Of about 160,000 clones in the sample, about three quarters were seen once. The specimen sequenced was PBMCs. These receptors all come from a female donor in good health and CMV-seronegative. The CDR3 runs from the conserved cysteine through the conserved F or W. Each record gives: CDR3 length, J gene, D gene, V gene, clone size, CDR3 protein, CDR3 DNA. The D gene is left open where the match is weak. Clone size appears in some rows only: once, few, many, or a class for an expanded clone.

len: 13; j_gene: TRBJ1-3; d_gene: NA; v_gene: TRBV7-9; abundance: few; CDR3aa: CASSTGHGNTIYF; CDR3nt: TGTGCCAGCAGCACGGGACACGGAAACACCATATATTTT
len: 14; j_gene: TRBJ2-7; d_gene: TRBD1; v_gene: TRBV9; abundance: NA; CDR3aa: CASSVAGTGDEQYF; CDR3nt: TGTGCCAGCAGCGTAGCCGGGACAGGGGACGAGCAGTACTTC
len: 14; j_gene: TRBJ2-7; d_gene: NA; v_gene: TRBV27; abundance: NA; CDR3aa: CASRVAGSSYEQYF; CDR3nt: TGTGCCAGCAGAGTGGCGGGCAGTTCCTACGAGCAGTACTTC
len: 16; j_gene: TRBJ2-3; d_gene: TRBD2; v_gene: TRBV7-6; abundance: NA; CDR3aa: CASSFTGLAGAETQYF; CDR3nt: TGTGCCAGCAGCTTCACCGGACTAGCGGGGGCCGAGACGCAGTATTTT
len: 16; j_gene: TRBJ1-4; d_gene: TRBD1; v_gene: TRBV2; abundance: NA; CDR3aa: CASSERQGATNEKLFF; CDR3nt: TGTGCCAGCAGTGAAAGACAGGGGGCAACTAATGAAAAACTGTTTTTT
len: 14; j_gene: TRBJ2-2; d_gene: TRBD1; v_gene: TRBV5-1; abundance: NA; CDR3aa: CASSSTTGAGELFF; CDR3nt: TGCGCCAGCAGCTCCACGACAGGGGCCGGGGAGCTGTTTTTT
len: 16; j_gene: TRBJ1-1; d_gene: NA; v_gene: TRBV19; abundance: NA; CDR3aa: CASSIDRRQVNTEAFF; CDR3nt: TGTGCCAGTAGTATAGATCGTAGGCAGGTAAACACTGAAGCTTTCTTT
len: 11; j_gene: TRBJ2-5; d_gene: NA; v_gene: TRBV6-5; abundance: NA; CDR3aa: CASSRLGTQYF; CDR3nt: TGTGCCAGCAGTCGTCTCGGGACCCAGTACTTC
len: 14; j_gene: TRBJ1-1; d_gene: TRBD1; v_gene: TRBV19; abundance: few; CDR3aa: CASETGGMNTEAFF; CDR3nt: TGTGCCAGCGAGACAGGGGGTATGAACACTGAAGCTTTCTTT
len: 14; j_gene: TRBJ1-4; d_gene: NA; v_gene: TRBV6-1; abundance: NA; CDR3aa: CASSETGLNEKLFF; CDR3nt: TGTGCCAGCAGTGAAACAGGGTTAAATGAAAAACTGTTTTTT
len: 12; j_gene: TRBJ1-4; d_gene: NA; v_gene: TRBV7-9; abundance: NA; CDR3aa: CASSFLGEKLFF; CDR3nt: TGTGCCAGCAGCTTCCTCGGTGAAAAACTGTTTTTT
len: 14; j_gene: TRBJ2-1; d_gene: TRBD2; v_gene: TRBV9; abundance: NA; CDR3aa: CASSVSGGPYEQFF; CDR3nt: TGTGCCAGCAGCGTCTCGGGAGGGCCTTATGAGCAGTTCTTC
len: 13; j_gene: TRBJ1-2; d_gene: NA; v_gene: TRBV30; abundance: NA; CDR3aa: CAWSVLREGGYTF; CDR3nt: TGTGCCTGGAGTGTACTCAGGGAGGGTGGCTACACCTTC
len: 13; j_gene: TRBJ1-4; d_gene: NA; v_gene: TRBV5-1; abundance: NA; CDR3aa: CASRQGTNEKLFF; CDR3nt: TGCGCCAGCCGGCAGGGAACTAATGAAAAACTGTTTTTT
len: 13; j_gene: TRBJ2-3; d_gene: NA; v_gene: TRBV6-5; abundance: NA; CDR3aa: CASITPGLDTQYF; CDR3nt: TGTGCCAGCATCACACCAGGGTTGGATACGCAGTATTTT
len: 14; j_gene: TRBJ1-1; d_gene: TRBD1; v_gene: TRBV6-5; abundance: NA; CDR3aa: CASSYTRGHAEAFF; CDR3nt: TGTGCCAGCAGTTACACCAGGGGGCACGCTGAAGCTTTCTTT
len: 15; j_gene: TRBJ2-1; d_gene: TRBD2; v_gene: TRBV6-6; abundance: NA; CDR3aa: CASSYQAGGRNEQFF; CDR3nt: TGTGCCAGCAGTTACCAAGCGGGGGGGAGGAATGAGCAGTTCTTC
len: 13; j_gene: TRBJ1-2; d_gene: NA; v_gene: TRBV29-1; abundance: few; CDR3aa: CSVDPQGGYGYTF; CDR3nt: TGCAGCGTTGACCCACAGGGTGGCTATGGCTACACCTTC
len: 14; j_gene: TRBJ1-1; d_gene: TRBD1; v_gene: TRBV5-1; abundance: NA; CDR3aa: CASSTGQANTEAFF; CDR3nt: TGCGCCAGCAGCACCGGACAGGCTAACACTGAAGCTTTCTTT
len: 13; j_gene: TRBJ2-7; d_gene: TRBD1; v_gene: TRBV11-2; abundance: NA; CDR3aa: CASIRDRGIEQYF; CDR3nt: TGTGCCAGCATACGTGACAGGGGGATCGAGCAGTACTTC
len: 15; j_gene: TRBJ2-6; d_gene: TRBD1; v_gene: TRBV10-3; abundance: NA; CDR3aa: CAISQTGDGANVLTF; CDR3nt: TGTGCCATCAGCCAAACAGGGGACGGGGCCAACGTCCTGACTTTC
len: 16; j_gene: TRBJ2-5; d_gene: TRBD2; v_gene: TRBV9; abundance: NA; CDR3aa: CASSAAVGAGGETQYF; CDR3nt: TGTGCCAGCAGCGCGGCCGTCGGCGCGGGAGGAGAGACCCAGTACTTC
len: 14; j_gene: TRBJ2-7; d_gene: TRBD2; v_gene: TRBV27; abundance: few; CDR3aa: CASSQSGRIDEQYF; CDR3nt: TGTGCCAGCAGTCAAAGCGGGAGGATCGACGAGCAGTACTTC
len: 14; j_gene: TRBJ1-5; d_gene: TRBD1; v_gene: TRBV6-5; abundance: NA; CDR3aa: CASRPGQGNQPQHF; CDR3nt: TGTGCCAGCAGGCCCGGACAGGGCAATCAGCCCCAGCATTTT
len: 14; j_gene: TRBJ2-7; d_gene: TRBD1; v_gene: TRBV10-3; abundance: NA; CDR3aa: CAISELGQAYEQYF; CDR3nt: TGTGCCATCAGTGAGTTGGGACAGGCCTACGAGCAGTACTTC
len: 14; j_gene: TRBJ2-7; d_gene: NA; v_gene: TRBV7-8; abundance: NA; CDR3aa: CASSFMGHTYEQYF; CDR3nt: TGTGCCAGCAGCTTTATGGGACACACCTACGAGCAGTACTTC
len: 15; j_gene: TRBJ2-3; d_gene: TRBD1; v_gene: TRBV6-1; abundance: NA; CDR3aa: CASSVGQGRWDTQYF; CDR3nt: TGTGCCAGCAGCGTAGGACAGGGCCGCTGGGATACGCAGTATTTT
len: 13; j_gene: TRBJ2-7; d_gene: NA; v_gene: TRBV7-3; abundance: NA; CDR3aa: CASSLMGKSEQYF; CDR3nt: TGTGCCAGCAGCTTAATGGGCAAGAGCGAGCAGTACTTC
len: 14; j_gene: TRBJ1-4; d_gene: NA; v_gene: TRBV5-1; abundance: NA; CDR3aa: CASSLGWPNEKLFF; CDR3nt: TGCGCCAGCAGCTTGGGGTGGCCTAATGAAAAACTGTTTTTT
len: 16; j_gene: TRBJ2-1; d_gene: TRBD1; v_gene: TRBV7-9; abundance: NA; CDR3aa: CASSAGDRGPYNEQFF; CDR3nt: TGTGCCAGCAGCGCAGGGGACAGGGGGCCCTACAATGAGCAGTTCTTC
len: 13; j_gene: TRBJ1-1; d_gene: NA; v_gene: TRBV27; abundance: NA; CDR3aa: CASRAQGYTEAFF; CDR3nt: TGTGCCAGCAGGGCACAGGGATACACTGAAGCTTTCTTT
len: 14; j_gene: TRBJ2-2; d_gene: TRBD1; v_gene: TRBV5-1; abundance: NA; CDR3aa: CASSRDRGTGELFF; CDR3nt: TGCGCCAGCAGTCGGGACAGGGGGACCGGGGAGCTGTTTTTT
len: 14; j_gene: TRBJ1-5; d_gene: NA; v_gene: TRBV2; abundance: NA; CDR3aa: CASSGESGDQPQHF; CDR3nt: TGTGCCAGCAGTGGGGAATCAGGGGATCAGCCCCAGCATTTT
len: 13; j_gene: TRBJ1-6; d_gene: TRBD1; v_gene: TRBV19; abundance: few; CDR3aa: CASSGTGESPLHF; CDR3nt: TGTGCCAGTAGTGGGACAGGGGAATCACCCCTCCACTTT
len: 12; j_gene: TRBJ2-7; d_gene: TRBD1; v_gene: TRBV29-1; abundance: few; CDR3aa: CSVGDRGVEQYF; CDR3nt: TGCAGCGTAGGGGACAGGGGGGTCGAGCAGTACTTC
len: 14; j_gene: TRBJ2-1; d_gene: NA; v_gene: TRBV7-3; abundance: NA; CDR3aa: CASSIGTGYNEQFF; CDR3nt: TGTGCCAGCAGCATCGGGACTGGATACAATGAGCAGTTCTTC
len: 17; j_gene: TRBJ2-3; d_gene: NA; v_gene: TRBV9; abundance: few; CDR3aa: CASSVGGTGIGKRTQYF; CDR3nt: TGTGCCAGCAGCGTAGGGGGGACTGGGATCGGGAAACGTACGCAGTATTTT
len: 15; j_gene: TRBJ2-4; d_gene: TRBD1; v_gene: TRBV18; abundance: NA; CDR3aa: CASSPTGGEGNIQYF; CDR3nt: TGTGCCAGCTCCCCAACAGGGGGCGAGGGGAACATTCAGTACTTC
len: 15; j_gene: TRBJ1-5; d_gene: NA; v_gene: TRBV11-2; abundance: NA; CDR3aa: CASSLGLGGKEPQHF; CDR3nt: TGTGCCAGCAGCTTAGGGTTGGGGGGAAAGGAGCCCCAGCATTTT
len: 14; j_gene: TRBJ2-3; d_gene: TRBD2; v_gene: TRBV14; abundance: NA; CDR3aa: CASSPTSVRDTQYF; CDR3nt: TGTGCCAGCAGCCCGACTAGCGTTAGAGATACGCAGTATTTT
len: 16; j_gene: TRBJ2-7; d_gene: TRBD2; v_gene: TRBV6-1; abundance: once; CDR3aa: CASSAAGGARPYEQYF; CDR3nt: TGTGCCAGCAGTGCAGCCGGGGGGGCCAGGCCCTACGAGCAGTACTTC
len: 18; j_gene: TRBJ1-1; d_gene: TRBD1; v_gene: TRBV14; abundance: NA; CDR3aa: CASSPWGQGGGRATEAFF; CDR3nt: TGTGCCAGCAGCCCTTGGGGACAGGGGGGGGGTCGGGCCACTGAAGCTTTCTTT
len: 12; j_gene: TRBJ1-1; d_gene: TRBD1; v_gene: TRBV19; abundance: NA; CDR3aa: CASSIQQGVAFF; CDR3nt: TGTGCCAGTAGTATACAACAGGGGGTAGCTTTCTTT
len: 15; j_gene: TRBJ2-2; d_gene: NA; v_gene: TRBV6-1; abundance: NA; CDR3aa: CASTGNWANTGELFF; CDR3nt: TGTGCCAGTACAGGGAACTGGGCGAACACCGGGGAGCTGTTTTTT
len: 16; j_gene: TRBJ2-1; d_gene: TRBD2; v_gene: TRBV30; abundance: NA; CDR3aa: CAWSPGLAGVYNEQFF; CDR3nt: TGTGCCTGGAGTCCCGGACTAGCGGGAGTCTACAATGAGCAGTTCTTC
len: 14; j_gene: TRBJ1-2; d_gene: NA; v_gene: TRBV25-1; abundance: NA; CDR3aa: CASSEFVTGFGYTF; CDR3nt: TGTGCCAGCAGTGAATTTGTCACAGGGTTTGGCTACACCTTC
len: 14; j_gene: TRBJ1-1; d_gene: NA; v_gene: TRBV15; abundance: NA; CDR3aa: CATSRAGLNTEAFF; CDR3nt: TGTGCCACCAGCAGAGCAGGGTTGAACACTGAAGCTTTCTTT
len: 14; j_gene: TRBJ1-4; d_gene: NA; v_gene: TRBV6-5; abundance: NA; CDR3aa: CATQGGATNEKLFF; CDR3nt: TGTGCCACGCAAGGGGGGGCCACTAATGAAAAACTGTTTTTT
len: 13; j_gene: TRBJ1-2; d_gene: TRBD1; v_gene: TRBV2; abundance: NA; CDR3aa: CASSLDRGDGYTF; CDR3nt: TGTGCCAGCAGTTTGGACAGGGGGGATGGCTACACCTTC
len: 13; j_gene: TRBJ2-5; d_gene: TRBD2; v_gene: TRBV6-4; abundance: NA; CDR3aa: CASSATSGETQYF; CDR3nt: TGTGCCAGCAGTGCAACTAGCGGAGAGACCCAGTACTTC
len: 15; j_gene: TRBJ2-1; d_gene: TRBD2; v_gene: TRBV9; abundance: NA; CDR3aa: CASSESGSLGMSQFF; CDR3nt: TGTGCCAGCAGCGAGAGCGGGAGTCTTGGAATGAGCCAGTTCTTC
len: 13; j_gene: TRBJ2-3; d_gene: NA; v_gene: TRBV4-2; abundance: NA; CDR3aa: CASSQEWPDTQYF; CDR3nt: TGTGCCAGCAGCCAAGAGTGGCCAGATACGCAGTATTTT
len: 15; j_gene: TRBJ2-2; d_gene: NA; v_gene: TRBV9; abundance: NA; CDR3aa: CASSVGPPDTGELFF; CDR3nt: TGTGCCAGCAGCGTAGGTCCCCCGGACACCGGGGAGCTGTTTTTT
len: 16; j_gene: TRBJ1-3; d_gene: TRBD1; v_gene: TRBV5-1; abundance: NA; CDR3aa: CASSLQGGLSGNTIYF; CDR3nt: TGCGCCAGCAGCTTACAGGGGGGACTCTCTGGAAACACCATATATTTT